Below are 30 T cell receptor beta chains sequenced from a single sample in a study of OX40 agonist ivuxolimab in advanced cancers. Produced via immunoSEQ multiplex PCR; TCRdb's table is partial and in-frame only. This sample has over 20,000 clones, with about 85% found just once. Specimen: CD4+ or CD8+ T cells sorted from blood, collected in a trial of the OX40 agonist ivuxolimab. Receptor source: an adult with an advanced solid tumor such as melanoma, head and neck, liver or kidney cancer.

The V gene is TRBV5-6, the J gene TRBJ2-7; 8 nucleotides line up with TRBD1. V lost 3 bases and J lost 2; bases outside the gene matches: 4. Germline loops: CDR1 SGHDT, CDR2 YYEEEE. The CDR3 is 14 amino acids. CDR3 nucleotides: TGTGCCAGCAGCTGGGACAGGAGTCCCTACGAGCAGTACTTC. It yields the protein CASSWDRSPYEQYF.

The V call is TRBV5-1, the J call TRBJ2-7; tentative D call: TRBD1 (5 bases). V was pared by 2 bases and J by 2 bases, with 11 bases between. The CDR3 covers 14 residues. In germline, CDR1 is SGHRS, CDR2 YFSETQ. For the CDR3, the DNA is TGCGCCAGCAGCTTTCGAGACAGCGCCTACGAGCAGTACTTC. Amino acids: CASSFRDSAYEQYF.

This clone was recorded a few times. CDR3 sequence: CASSSGQGLVTYGYTF. As DNA, the CDR3 is TGTGCCAGCAGCTCAGGACAGGGGCTGGTGACCTATGGCTACACCTTC. This chain connects TRBV7-6 to TRBJ1-2, with TRBD1 matching over 9 bases. CDR1 is SGHVS and CDR2 is FNYEAQ in the germline V gene. Trimming took 4 bases from V and 4 from J; bases not matched to a gene: 10. The CDR3 runs 16 residues.

This clone was recorded only once. The chain recombines TRBV28 with TRBJ1-1, with D maybe TRBD1 (6 bases). Trimming stripped 3 bases from V and 10 bases from J, with 12 bases between. The CDR3 runs to 12 residues. Germline CDR1 is MDHEN and CDR2 is SYDVKM. CDR3 protein: CASSFGGAGAFF. The CDR3, as DNA: TGTGCCAGCAGTTTCGGGGGGGCGGGAGCTTTCTTT.

The gene calls are TRBV30 and TRBJ2-7, with TRBD1 matching over 7 bases. The junction had 5 bases not matched to a gene; V was cut back by 3 bases and J by 0 bases. Germline lookup yields CDR1 GTSNPN and CDR2 SVGIG (reference sequence). The CDR3 has 14 residues. CDR3 in DNA: TGTGCCTGGAGCCGGGACAGATCCTCCTACGAGCAGTACTTC. As protein: CAWSRDRSSYEQYF.

The CDR3 is CASTGTGVYNEQFF. For the CDR3, the DNA is TGTGCCAGTACCGGGACAGGAGTATACAATGAGCAGTTCTTC. The chain joins TRBV2 to TRBJ2-1; 8 positions match TRBD1. The CDR3 sequence is 14 residues long. CDR1 SNHLY and CDR2 FYNNEI come from the germline V gene. J gave up 4 bases and V 9 bases, and 8 bases lay outside the gene matches.

The chain has TRBV10-3 and TRBJ1-1; D is possibly TRBD1 (5 bases). The CDR3 loop spans 12 amino acids. Germline CDR1 reads ENHRY; CDR2 reads SYGVKD. Trimming shortened V by 6 bases and J by 0 bases, and 5 bases separated the two germline ends. The DNA of the CDR3 is TGTGCCATCAGACAGGTGAACACTGAAGCTTTCTTT. Amino acid sequence: CAIRQVNTEAFF.

CDR3 sequence (DNA): TGTGCCAGCAGCTCGATAAGTTGGGACAGAGAAGCTTTCTTT. It yields the protein CASSSISWDREAFF. The gene calls are TRBV11-2 and TRBJ1-1; 7 bases are shared with TRBD1. The trim removed 4 bases at V and 8 bases at J, leaving 10 bases unmatched. This CDR3 region has 14 residues. Germline values: CDR1 SGHAT, CDR2 FQNNGV.

The chain carries TRBV6-5 and TRBJ2-2; D not certain. Trimming pared 7 bases from V and 0 bases from J, leaving 12 bases between. This CDR3 is built from 15 residues. Germline loops: CDR1 MNHEY, CDR2 SVGAGI. The CDR3 loop is CASTNWQSNTGELFF. Here the CDR3 DNA reads TGTGCCAGCACCAACTGGCAGTCGAACACCGGGGAGCTGTTTTTT.

V usage is TRBV11-2 and J usage is TRBJ2-1; TRBD2 aligns across 9 bases. This CDR3 has 17 amino acids. Trimming at V came to 0 bases and at J to 3 bases, leaving 6 bases not matched to a gene. Germline V gene lookup returns CDR1 SGHAT and CDR2 FQNNGV. Here the CDR3 reads CASSLDQKRGDYNEQFF. Written as DNA, the CDR3 is TGTGCCAGCAGCTTAGACCAAAAGCGGGGGGACTACAATGAGCAGTTCTTC.

This chain links TRBV30 with TRBJ2-1; 8 nucleotides line up with TRBD2. The CDR3 is 17 amino acids. V lost 3 bases to trimming and J lost 4 bases; unmatched junction nucleotides: 14. CDR1 is GTSNPN and CDR2 is SVGIG in the germline V gene (reference sequence). The CDR3 loop is CAWRGVGSAGVYNEQFF. The CDR3 DNA reads TGTGCCTGGAGAGGCGTGGGGTCAGCGGGGGTTTACAATGAGCAGTTCTTC.

The V call is TRBV7-9, the J call TRBJ2-7; no reliable D call. Germline lookup yields CDR1 SEHNR and CDR2 FQNEAQ (reference sequence). Trimming left V 2 bases short and J 4 bases short, with 9 bases between. The CDR3 is made up of 13 amino acids. In DNA form, the CDR3 reads TGTGCCAGCAGCTTATCGGGTCATTACGAGCAGTACTTC. It codes for CASSLSGHYEQYF. Complete variable domain (other parts from reference TRBV7-9 and TRBJ2-7): DTGVSQNPRHKITKRGQNVTFRCDPISEHNRLYWYRQTLGQGPEFLTYFQNEAQLEKSRLLSDRFSAERPKGSFSTLEIQRTEQGDSAMYLCASSLSGHYEQYFGPGTRLTVT.

This clone has just a few counts. The rearrangement links TRBV2 to TRBJ2-7, with 9 bases lining up with TRBD1. This CDR3 is built from 15 residues. Germline CDR1 is SNHLY and CDR2 is FYNNEI. Losses at the gene ends were 4 bases for V and 1 base for J; bases not matched to a gene: 5. The CDR3 DNA sequence: TGTGCCAGCAGTGGGGGGACAGGGTCTTCCTACGAGCAGTACTTC. Translating gives CASSGGTGSSYEQYF. The full variable domain, its missing parts supplied by reference TRBV2 and TRBJ2-7, is EPEVTQTPSHQVTQMGQEVILRCVPISNHLYFYWYRQILGQKVEFLVSFYNNEISEKSEIFDDQFSVERPDGSNFTLKIRSTKLEDSAMYFCASSGGTGSSYEQYFGPGTRLTVT.

The rearrangement joins TRBV10-1 to TRBJ2-3, with TRBD1 matching 8 bases. Germline lookup yields CDR1 WNHNN and CDR2 SYGVQD (reference sequence). Trimming at V came to 6 bases and at J to 5 bases, leaving 4 bases not matched to a gene. The CDR3 runs to 13 residues. CDR3 residues: CASSRTGKDTQYF. DNA of the CDR3: TGCGCCAGCAGCAGGACAGGGAAAGATACGCAGTATTTT.

V and J are TRBV2 and TRBJ2-5; the D is unclear. The length of the CDR3 is 15 residues. The germline V and J ends were trimmed by 1 base and 1 base, with 10 bases remaining between them. The germline CDR1 and CDR2 sequences are SNHLY and FYNNEI. Written as DNA, the CDR3 is TGTGCCAGCAGTGAAGGGGCGGCACTCCAAGAGACCCAGTACTTC. It codes for CASSEGAALQETQYF.

The chain has TRBV6-1 and TRBJ1-4, with D uncertain. Trimming removed 8 bases at V and 4 bases at J, with 14 bases between. This CDR3 is 14 amino acids long. Germline lookup yields CDR1 MNHNS and CDR2 SASEGT. CDR3 coding DNA: TGTGCCAGCGACGGGCGGCAGCTTAATGAAAAACTGTTTTTT. Residues: CASDGRQLNEKLFF.

The DNA of the CDR3 is TGTGCCAGCAAACAAGAGGGGTTTTATTCCACAGATACGCAGTATTTT. Translating gives CASKQEGFYSTDTQYF. V is TRBV11-1 and J is TRBJ2-3; D is possibly TRBD1 or TRBD2 (5 bases each). Per the germline V gene, CDR1 is SGHAT and CDR2 is FQDESV (reference sequence). CDR3 length: 16 residues. Deletions cut 7 bases from V and 2 bases from J, with 19 bases between.

The rearrangement links TRBV4-1 to TRBJ1-2; D unresolved. Germline loops: CDR1 MGHRA, CDR2 YSYEKL. The CDR3 runs 14 residues. Trimming took 4 bases from V and 6 from J, leaving 15 bases between them. The DNA of the CDR3 is TGCGCCAGCAGCCCGGCGGAGAGCTACAATGGCTACACCTTC. Translated: CASSPAESYNGYTF.

This chain uses TRBV9 with TRBJ2-1, with 16 nucleotides matching TRBD2. CDR1 SGDLS and CDR2 YYNGEE come from the germline V gene. The CDR3 runs to 19 residues. The trim removed 3 bases at V and 8 bases at J, leaving 14 bases unmatched. The CDR3 reads CASSGGGVLGTSGRDEQFF. The CDR3 nucleotides read TGTGCCAGCAGCGGAGGAGGGGTCTTAGGGACTAGCGGGAGGGATGAGCAGTTCTTC. The complete variable domain, with remaining parts taken from reference TRBV9 and TRBJ2-1, reads DSGVTQTPKHLITATGQRVTLRCSPRSGDLSVYWYQQSLDQGLQFLIQYYNGEERAKGNILERFSAQQFPDLHSELNLSSLELGDSALYFCASSGGGVLGTSGRDEQFFGPGTRLTVL.

CDR3 bases: TGTGCCTGGAGTGTACTTTTTGGACAGAAGATTAATTATCACAATGAGCAGTTCTTC. Translation: CAWSVLFGQKINYHNEQFF. V is TRBV30 and J is TRBJ2-1; tentatively, D is TRBD1 (6 bases). This CDR3 contains 19 residues. Germline lookup yields CDR1 GTSNPN and CDR2 SVGIG (reference sequence). Trimming shortened V by 0 bases and J by 5 bases, and 26 bases separated the two germline ends.

The chain is built from TRBV27 and TRBJ2-7; the match to TRBD1 covers 11 bases. V was clipped by 5 bases and J by 4 bases; unmatched bases: 4. The CDR3 runs 14 residues. CDR1 and CDR2 from the germline V gene are MNHEY and SMNVEV (reference sequence). CDR3 amino acids: CASSGGTGGYEQYF. The CDR3 coding sequence is TGTGCCAGCAGTGGAGGGACAGGGGGGTACGAGCAGTACTTC.

The CDR3 DNA reads TGTGCCAGCAGTGAAATAGGTTCTGAAGCTTTCTTT. Amino acid sequence: CASSEIGSEAFF. This chain connects TRBV2 to TRBJ1-1, with D hard to call. Trimming stripped 2 bases from V and 6 bases from J, with 7 bases between. The CDR3 length is 12 residues. CDR1 and CDR2 from the germline V gene are SNHLY and FYNNEI. Full variable domain (rest looked up from reference TRBV2 and TRBJ1-1): EPEVTQTPSHQVTQMGQEVILRCVPISNHLYFYWYRQILGQKVEFLVSFYNNEISEKSEIFDDQFSVERPDGSNFTLKIRSTKLEDSAMYFCASSEIGSEAFFGQGTRLTVV.

Notes on this clone: A read error may account for a junction end that differs from germline. V gene TRBV5-4 combines with J gene TRBJ2-3, with 11 bases that match TRBD2. From germline, CDR1 is SGHNT and CDR2 YYREEE (reference sequence). The CDR3 covers 17 residues. CDR3 nucleotide sequence: TGTGCCAGCAGCAGTGCGCGGCTAGCGGGGGGCGCAGATACGCAGTGTTTT. It codes for CASSSARLAGGADTQCF.

The CDR3 loop is CASRFSADLSGFDEQYF. The CDR3 DNA reads as TGTGCCAGCAGATTCTCGGCAGATTTATCGGGTTTCGACGAGCAGTACTTC. V and J are TRBV2 and TRBJ2-7; D is undetermined. Germline CDR1 reads SNHLY; CDR2 reads FYNNEI. V was trimmed by 6 bases and J by 5 bases, leaving 26 bases between them. This CDR3 contains 17 residues.

This clone was picked up a small number of times. The chain joins TRBV19 to TRBJ2-7; D is perhaps TRBD1 or TRBD2 (5 bases each). V lost 5 bases and J lost 2, with 16 bases in between. Germline CDR1 LNHDA, CDR2 SQIVND (reference sequence). The CDR3 covers 15 residues. The DNA of the CDR3 is TGTGCCAGTAGTGTGACCCGGGACGAAACCTACGAGCAGTACTTC. Residues: CASSVTRDETYEQYF.

In its sample, this clone was seen a few times. Here the CDR3 reads CASSVGSYRGDTQYF. The CDR3 DNA follows: TGTGCCAGCAGCGTAGGATCTTACCGCGGGGATACGCAGTATTTT. The J gene is TRBJ2-3, the V gene TRBV9, with a weak D call TRBD2 (5 bases). From germline, CDR1 is SGDLS and CDR2 YYNGEE. V lost 0 bases and J 6 bases, leaving 14 bases between the germline ends. The CDR3 length is 15 residues.

V gene TRBV27 combines with J gene TRBJ2-1, with a tentative D call TRBD1 (6 bases). The V and J ends lost 2 bases and 4 bases respectively, with 9 bases between them. Germline values: CDR1 MNHEY, CDR2 SMNVEV (reference sequence). The CDR3 spans 14 residues. CDR3 sequence: CASSLGTQYNEQFF. Written as DNA, the CDR3 is TGTGCCAGCAGTTTAGGGACACAGTACAATGAGCAGTTCTTC.

As concerns this clone: Germline and junction disagree at one end, which may indicate a read error. This chain joins TRBV7-7 and TRBJ1-6; TRBD1 might be the D (5 bases). This CDR3 is 14 amino acids long. Germline CDR1 SSHAT, CDR2 FNYEAQ (reference sequence). The CDR3 reads CASRDGTDNSPLHF. In DNA form, the CDR3 reads TGTGCTAGCAGGGACGGGACGGATAATTCACCCCTCCACTTT.

This rearrangement joins TRBV7-3 to TRBJ2-3; 8 nucleotides agree with TRBD2. The germline gives CDR1 SGHTA, CDR2 FQGTGA. This CDR3 has 16 amino acids. V shed 5 bases and J 0 bases; nucleotides not matched to a gene: 7. The chain's CDR3 is CASSHSGGPSTDTQYF. The CDR3 nucleotides read TGTGCCAGCAGCCACAGCGGGGGTCCTAGCACAGATACGCAGTATTTT.

The CDR3 reads CASSPQGQGYNEQFF. The CDR3 DNA reads as TGTGCCAGCTCACCACAGGGACAGGGCTACAATGAGCAGTTCTTC. V usage is TRBV18 and J usage is TRBJ2-1, with 9 bases matching TRBD1. Germline V gives CDR1 KGHSH, CDR2 LQKENI. V dropped 1 base and J dropped 3; count of bases not matched to a gene: 1. CDR3 length: 15 amino acids. Using reference TRBV18 and TRBJ2-1 for the parts outside the CDR3, the full variable domain is NAGVMQNPRHLVRRRGQEARLRCSPMKGHSHVYWYRQLPEEGLKFMVYLQKENIIDESGMPKERFSAEFPKEGPSILRIQQVVRGDSAAYFCASSPQGQGYNEQFFGPGTRLTVL.